This TCR beta chain was observed in a study of blood T cell repertoires in COVID-19. Some clones are missing from TCRdb's copy, which holds only in-frame ones; the method was immunoSEQ multiplex PCR. The top ten clones hold about a sixth of a sample with 100,000 to 120,000 clones, 75% to 80% of them seen once. Germline loops: CDR1 MDHEN, CDR2 SYDVKM. Trimming removed 5 bases at V and 0 bases at J, with 7 bases between. This CDR3 comprises 13 residues. Sample: peripheral blood. The chain recombines TRBV28 with TRBJ1-1; no reliable D call. The TCR was taken from a woman of 80 years or more with active or convalescent COVID-19. The CDR3 region has the DNA TGTGCCAGCAGTCAGATTATGAACACTGAAGCTTTCTTT. Its translation is CASSQIMNTEAFF.